This TCR beta chain was profiled in a study of blood T cells in healthy people across ages. Study findings and constraints: Long-lived donors carried more naive CD4+ cells and greater diversity than aged donors.

The second PCR ran roughly 6 to 11 cycles with a sample-barcoded 5' primer and J-beta primers. A single record per CDR3 protein comes from TCRdb applying MiXCR to the 5' RACE reads. The sample yields around 320,000 distinct CDR3 sequences, 25% to 30% seen once. This clonotype was observed a handful of times. The antigen remains unidentified. Source material: blood. This clonotype was obtained from a woman aged 70-85 years in good health.

In DNA form, the CDR3 reads TGCAGCGTTTTCGGGGCGGGGGAGACCCAGTACTTC. Encoded protein: CSVFGAGETQYF. The chain employs TRBV29-1 and TRBJ2-5; possible D gene TRBD2, 6 bases. Trimming cost V 5 bases and J 5 bases, with 12 bases left between them. This CDR3 is built from 12 residues. In germline, CDR1 is SQVTM, CDR2 ANQGSEA.